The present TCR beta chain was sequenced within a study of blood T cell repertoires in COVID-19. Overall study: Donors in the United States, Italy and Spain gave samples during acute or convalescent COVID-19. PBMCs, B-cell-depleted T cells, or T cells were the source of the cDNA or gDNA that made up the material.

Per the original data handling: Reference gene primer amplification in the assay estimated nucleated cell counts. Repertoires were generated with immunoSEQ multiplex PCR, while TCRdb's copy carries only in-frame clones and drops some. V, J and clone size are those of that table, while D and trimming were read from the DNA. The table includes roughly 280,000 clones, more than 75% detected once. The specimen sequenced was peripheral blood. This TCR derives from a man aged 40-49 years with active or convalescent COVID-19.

The CDR3 spells CASSPTGVLETQYF. The CDR3, as DNA: TGCGCCAGCAGCCCGACAGGGGTTTTAGAGACCCAGTACTTC. This chain uses TRBV4-1 with TRBJ2-5; 8 nucleotides match TRBD1. The CDR3 totals 14 residues. The trim removed 4 bases at V and 4 bases at J, leaving 5 bases unmatched. Per the germline V gene, CDR1 is MGHRA and CDR2 is YSYEKL.